Listed below are T cell receptor beta chains from one sample, sequenced in a study of cytomegalovirus exposure and HLA in healthy donors. Clones were read by immunoSEQ multiplex PCR, and TCRdb kept only the in-frame ones, dropping some. The data show 200,000 or so clones, with over 75% seen just once and 1% to 1.5% held by the top ten. Sequenced sample: PBMCs. These receptors all stem from a human donor in good health. Each CDR3 is given with its conserved first and last residue. The D gene is left open where the match is weak. Clone sizes are given selectively: once, few, many, or a class where the clone is expanded.

j_call: TRBJ1-1; v_call: TRBV5-1; d_call: TRBD1; clone_size: once; cdr3_nt: TGCGCCAGCAGCTTGGCCCGGGACAGGGTGAACACTGAAGCTTTCTTT; cdr3_aa: CASSLARDRVNTEAFF
j_call: TRBJ2-5; v_call: TRBV7-8; d_call: -; clone_size: -; cdr3_nt: TGTGCCAGCAGCCCACACGAGACCCAGTACTTC; cdr3_aa: CASSPHETQYF
j_call: TRBJ1-1; v_call: TRBV7-9; d_call: -; clone_size: -; cdr3_nt: TGTGCCAGCAGCTCATCGCGGGGGGGAACCCCGGCTTTCTTT; cdr3_aa: CASSSSRGGTPAFF
j_call: TRBJ2-3; v_call: TRBV7-9; d_call: TRBD2; clone_size: -; cdr3_nt: TGTGCCAGCAGCCTGGGAGAAACTAGCGGGTACACAGATACGCAGTATTTT; cdr3_aa: CASSLGETSGYTDTQYF
j_call: TRBJ1-4; v_call: TRBV7-9; d_call: -; clone_size: -; cdr3_nt: TGTGCCAGCAGCCCGCAGTTGGTGGGGGCGAATGAAAAACTGTTTTTT; cdr3_aa: CASSPQLVGANEKLFF
j_call: TRBJ2-7; v_call: TRBV4-3; d_call: -; clone_size: few; cdr3_nt: TGCGCCAGCAGCCAAGATCGAGGTAACGAGCAGTACTTC; cdr3_aa: CASSQDRGNEQYF
j_call: TRBJ2-1; v_call: TRBV6-1; d_call: TRBD2; clone_size: -; cdr3_nt: TGTGCCAGCACCGCCGGAAGTAGCGGGGGCAATGAGCAGTTCTTC; cdr3_aa: CASTAGSSGGNEQFF
j_call: TRBJ2-1; v_call: TRBV25-1; d_call: -; clone_size: -; cdr3_nt: TGTGCCAGCAGTGTGTTAGCCTCCCGAGCTGAGCAGTTCTTC; cdr3_aa: CASSVLASRAEQFF
j_call: TRBJ2-1; v_call: TRBV19; d_call: -; clone_size: -; cdr3_nt: TGTGCCAGTAGTATTAGCCCTTTGGATGAGCAGTTCTTC; cdr3_aa: CASSISPLDEQFF
j_call: TRBJ1-1; v_call: TRBV29-1; d_call: -; clone_size: -; cdr3_nt: TGCAGCGTTGAAAGAGTTTCGGGGTGGATCGCTGAAGCTTTCTTT; cdr3_aa: CSVERVSGWIAEAFF
j_call: TRBJ2-1; v_call: TRBV7-9; d_call: -; clone_size: -; cdr3_nt: TGTGCCAGCAGCTTAGAAAGATGGACTAGGGGGGACAATGAGCAGTTCTTC; cdr3_aa: CASSLERWTRGDNEQFF
j_call: TRBJ2-1; v_call: TRBV6-1; d_call: TRBD1; clone_size: -; cdr3_nt: TGTGCCAGCAGTGAGGACAGGGGACTCGGTAATGAGCAGTTCTTC; cdr3_aa: CASSEDRGLGNEQFF
j_call: TRBJ2-7; v_call: TRBV10-3; d_call: -; clone_size: -; cdr3_nt: TGTGCCATCAGTGAGTCGAATGAGATCGGGTACGAGCAGTACTTC; cdr3_aa: CAISESNEIGYEQYF
j_call: TRBJ2-1; v_call: TRBV4-1; d_call: -; clone_size: -; cdr3_nt: TGCGCCAGCAGCCTCAGGACAGAGAGCTCCTACAATGAGCAGTTCTTC; cdr3_aa: CASSLRTESSYNEQFF
j_call: TRBJ1-5; v_call: TRBV2; d_call: -; clone_size: -; cdr3_nt: TGTGCCAGCAGTCCCCCTACGGGGTTGAGCAATCAGCCCCAGCATTTT; cdr3_aa: CASSPPTGLSNQPQHF
j_call: TRBJ1-5; v_call: TRBV9; d_call: -; clone_size: -; cdr3_nt: TGTGCCAGCAGCGAGGGGGGGGGCAATCAGCCCCAGCATTTT; cdr3_aa: CASSEGGGNQPQHF
j_call: TRBJ1-4; v_call: TRBV7-9; d_call: -; clone_size: -; cdr3_nt: TGTTCCAGCAGCTTAGGACTAGGCCGCCCTGCTTTT; cdr3_aa: CSSSLGLGRPAF
j_call: TRBJ2-3; v_call: TRBV4-1; d_call: -; clone_size: once; cdr3_nt: TGCGCCAGCAGCCATTCCTCCCATCCTAGGACTGGGGGAGGTAGCACAGATACGCAGTATTTT; cdr3_aa: CASSHSSHPRTGGGSTDTQYF
j_call: TRBJ2-3; v_call: TRBV4-3; d_call: -; clone_size: -; cdr3_nt: TGCGCCAGCAGCCAAGATGTCTACACAGATACGCAGTATTTT; cdr3_aa: CASSQDVYTDTQYF
j_call: TRBJ2-1; v_call: TRBV19; d_call: -; clone_size: -; cdr3_nt: TGTGCCAGTAGTATAGGGACAGTCAATGAGCAGTTCTTC; cdr3_aa: CASSIGTVNEQFF
j_call: TRBJ1-5; v_call: TRBV2; d_call: TRBD1; clone_size: -; cdr3_nt: TGTGCCAGCAGCGGGACAGGAGAACTTCAGCCCCAGCATTTT; cdr3_aa: CASSGTGELQPQHF
j_call: TRBJ2-1; v_call: TRBV29-1; d_call: TRBD1; clone_size: -; cdr3_nt: TGCAGCGTTGTTGTTGAACCGGGACAGGGGATTCCGCTGCGGGCTGAGCAGTTCTTC; cdr3_aa: CSVVVEPGQGIPLRAEQFF
j_call: TRBJ2-4; v_call: TRBV7-2; d_call: -; clone_size: -; cdr3_nt: TGTGCCAGCAGCTTAGGCGGGGGCGGAAACATTCAGTACTTC; cdr3_aa: CASSLGGGGNIQYF
j_call: TRBJ1-2; v_call: TRBV11-2; d_call: -; clone_size: -; cdr3_nt: TGTGCCAGCAGCTTAACGGCAGTTGGAGGTGGCTACACCTTC; cdr3_aa: CASSLTAVGGGYTF
j_call: TRBJ1-4; v_call: TRBV4-2; d_call: -; clone_size: -; cdr3_nt: TGTGCCAGCAGCCAAGAAAAAATCCGGGACACCAACTCGATTGCAACTAATGAAAAACTGTTTTTT; cdr3_aa: CASSQEKIRDTNSIATNEKLFF
j_call: TRBJ2-5; v_call: TRBV7-9; d_call: -; clone_size: -; cdr3_nt: TGTGCCAGCAGCTTCCCGGGTAGCGAGGCCCAGTACTTC; cdr3_aa: CASSFPGSEAQYF
j_call: TRBJ1-2; v_call: TRBV29-1; d_call: TRBD1; clone_size: -; cdr3_nt: TGCAGCGTTGAAGATGGGTACAGGGGGCGCCTCTATGGCTACACCTTC; cdr3_aa: CSVEDGYRGRLYGYTF
j_call: TRBJ2-3; v_call: TRBV5-1; d_call: -; clone_size: -; cdr3_nt: TGCGCCAGCAGCTTGGGGACTAGCACAGATACGCAGTATTTT; cdr3_aa: CASSLGTSTDTQYF
j_call: TRBJ2-7; v_call: TRBV7-2; d_call: -; clone_size: -; cdr3_nt: TGTGCCAGCAGCTTAGAATTAGCGGTGTACGAGCAGTACTTC; cdr3_aa: CASSLELAVYEQYF
j_call: TRBJ1-5; v_call: TRBV28; d_call: -; clone_size: once; cdr3_nt: TGTGCCAGCAGTTCCGGGACACCCGAGGGTCAGCCCCAGCATTTT; cdr3_aa: CASSSGTPEGQPQHF
j_call: TRBJ2-7; v_call: TRBV7-2; d_call: -; clone_size: -; cdr3_nt: TGTGCCAGCAGCTCATCCAGCGGGCGCTACGAGCAGTACTTC; cdr3_aa: CASSSSSGRYEQYF
j_call: TRBJ2-1; v_call: TRBV9; d_call: TRBD2; clone_size: -; cdr3_nt: TGTGCCAGCAGCGCCGGGACTAGCGGGATCAATGAGCAGTTCTTC; cdr3_aa: CASSAGTSGINEQFF